The sequence of this T cell receptor beta chain was determined in a study of cytomegalovirus exposure and HLA in healthy donors. The overall study: A data release that came early held approximately 92 million unique TCRs from HLA-typed donors.

A multiplex PCR was run with 60 Vbeta primers and 13 Jbeta primers. The protocol was immunoSEQ multiplex PCR, while the TCRdb copy is restricted to in-frame clones and leaves out a portion. Of approximately 160,000 clones in the sample, 70% to 75% were seen once. V was shortened by 5 bases and J by 3 bases, with 11 bases between the two germline ends. Germline CDR1 MGHDK, CDR2 SYGVNS. CDR3 length: 14 residues. The TCR was taken from a man between 18 and 35 years old in good health and CMV-seropositive. The gene calls are TRBV25-1 and TRBJ2-1; the D gene is possibly TRBD2 (5 bases). The sample taken for sequencing was PBMCs. CDR3 in amino acids: CASSPEGFYNEQFF. CDR3 in DNA: TGTGCCAGCAGTCCCGAGGGATTCTACAATGAGCAGTTCTTC.